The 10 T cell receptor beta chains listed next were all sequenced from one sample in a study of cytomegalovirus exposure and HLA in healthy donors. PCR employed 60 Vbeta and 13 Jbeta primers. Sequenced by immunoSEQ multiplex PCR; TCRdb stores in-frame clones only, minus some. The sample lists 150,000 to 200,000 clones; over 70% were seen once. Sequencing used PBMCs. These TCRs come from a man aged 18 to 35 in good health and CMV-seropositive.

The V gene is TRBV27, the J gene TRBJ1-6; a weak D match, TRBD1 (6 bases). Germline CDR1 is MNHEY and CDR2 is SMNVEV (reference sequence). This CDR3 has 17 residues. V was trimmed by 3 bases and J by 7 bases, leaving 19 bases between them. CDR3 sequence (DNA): TGTGCCAGCAGTTTCCTCACAGGGTTGGGGGTAAATTCACCCCTCCACTTT. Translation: CASSFLTGLGVNSPLHF.

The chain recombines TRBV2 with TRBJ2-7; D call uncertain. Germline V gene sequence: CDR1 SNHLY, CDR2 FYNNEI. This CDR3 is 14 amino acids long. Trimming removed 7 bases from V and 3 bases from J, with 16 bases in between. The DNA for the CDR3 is TGTGCCAGCAACGCGTACCCGAGCAACTACGAGCAGTACTTC. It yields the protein CASNAYPSNYEQYF.

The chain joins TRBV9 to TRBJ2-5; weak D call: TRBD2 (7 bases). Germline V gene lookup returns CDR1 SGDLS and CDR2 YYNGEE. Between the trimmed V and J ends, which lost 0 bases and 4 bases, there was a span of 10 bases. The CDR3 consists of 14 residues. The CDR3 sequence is CASSVGGGRETQYF. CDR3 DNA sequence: TGTGCCAGCAGCGTAGGGGGGGGCAGAGAGACCCAGTACTTC.

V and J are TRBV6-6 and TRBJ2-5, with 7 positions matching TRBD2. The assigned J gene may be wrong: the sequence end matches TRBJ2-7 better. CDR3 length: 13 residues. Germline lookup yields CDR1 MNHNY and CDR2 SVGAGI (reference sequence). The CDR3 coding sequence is TGTGCCAGTAGACCTAGCGGAAACTACGAGCAGTACTTC. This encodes CASRPSGNYEQYF.

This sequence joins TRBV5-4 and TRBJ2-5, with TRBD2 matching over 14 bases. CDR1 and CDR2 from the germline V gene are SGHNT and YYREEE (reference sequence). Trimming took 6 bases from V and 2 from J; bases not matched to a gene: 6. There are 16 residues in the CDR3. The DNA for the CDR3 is TGTGCCAGCACCCGGACTAGCGGGAGGTTGCAAGAGACCCAGTACTTC. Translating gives CASTRTSGRLQETQYF.

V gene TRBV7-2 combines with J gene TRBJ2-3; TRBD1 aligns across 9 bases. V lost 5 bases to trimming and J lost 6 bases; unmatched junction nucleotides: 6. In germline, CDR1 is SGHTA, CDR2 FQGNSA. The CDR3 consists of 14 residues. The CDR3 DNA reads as TGTGCCAGCAGCCCAACAGGGGGCGAGGATACGCAGTATTTT. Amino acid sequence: CASSPTGGEDTQYF.

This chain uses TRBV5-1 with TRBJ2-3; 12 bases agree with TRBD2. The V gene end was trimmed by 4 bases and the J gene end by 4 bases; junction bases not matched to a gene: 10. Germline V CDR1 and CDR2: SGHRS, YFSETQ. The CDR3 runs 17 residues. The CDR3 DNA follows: TGCGCCAGCAGCCCGGCGACTAGCGGGAGTTTCGCAGATACGCAGTATTTT. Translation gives CASSPATSGSFADTQYF.

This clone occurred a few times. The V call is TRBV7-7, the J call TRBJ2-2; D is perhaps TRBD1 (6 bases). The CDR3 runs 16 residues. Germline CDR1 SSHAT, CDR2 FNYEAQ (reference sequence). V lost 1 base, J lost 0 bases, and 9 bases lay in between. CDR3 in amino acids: CASSLVGTPNTGELFF. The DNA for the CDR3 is TGTGCCAGCAGCTTAGTTGGGACACCGAACACCGGGGAGCTGTTTTTT.

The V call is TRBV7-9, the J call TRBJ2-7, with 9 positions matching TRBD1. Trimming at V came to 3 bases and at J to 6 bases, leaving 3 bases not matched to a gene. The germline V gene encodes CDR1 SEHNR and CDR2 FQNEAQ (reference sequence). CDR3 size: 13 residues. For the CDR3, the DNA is TGTGCCAGCAGCTTGACAGGGGGGCGCGAGCAGTACTTC. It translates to CASSLTGGREQYF.

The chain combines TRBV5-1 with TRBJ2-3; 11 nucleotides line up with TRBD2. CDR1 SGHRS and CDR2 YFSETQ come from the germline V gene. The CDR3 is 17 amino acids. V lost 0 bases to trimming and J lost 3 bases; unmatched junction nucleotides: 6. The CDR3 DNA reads TGCGCCAGCAGCTTGGGGACCGGGACTAGCGGAACAGATACGCAGTATTTT. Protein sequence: CASSLGTGTSGTDTQYF.